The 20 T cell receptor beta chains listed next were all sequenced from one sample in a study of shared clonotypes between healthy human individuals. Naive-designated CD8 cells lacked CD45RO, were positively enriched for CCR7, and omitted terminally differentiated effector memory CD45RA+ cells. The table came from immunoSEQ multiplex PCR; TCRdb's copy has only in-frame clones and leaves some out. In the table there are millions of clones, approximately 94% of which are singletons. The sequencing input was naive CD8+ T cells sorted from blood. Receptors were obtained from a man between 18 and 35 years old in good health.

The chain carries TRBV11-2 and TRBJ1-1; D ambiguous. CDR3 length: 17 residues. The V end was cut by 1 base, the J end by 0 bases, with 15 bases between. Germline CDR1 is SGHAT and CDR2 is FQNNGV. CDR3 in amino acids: CASSLVRPGEMNTEAFF. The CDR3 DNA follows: TGTGCCAGCAGCTTAGTAAGGCCAGGTGAAATGAACACTGAAGCTTTCTTT.

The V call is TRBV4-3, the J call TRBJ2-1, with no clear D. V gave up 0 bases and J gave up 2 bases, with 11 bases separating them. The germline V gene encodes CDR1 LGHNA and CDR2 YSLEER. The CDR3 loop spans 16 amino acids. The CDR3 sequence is CASSQDTSFTYNEQFF. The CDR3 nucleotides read TGCGCCAGCAGCCAAGATACCAGTTTTACCTACAATGAGCAGTTCTTC.

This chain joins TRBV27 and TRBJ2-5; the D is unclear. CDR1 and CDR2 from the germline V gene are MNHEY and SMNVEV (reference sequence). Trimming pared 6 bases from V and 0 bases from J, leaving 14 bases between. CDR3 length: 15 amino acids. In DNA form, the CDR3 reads TGTGCCAGCAGCCTAGGTCGGATGTACCAAGAGACCCAGTACTTC. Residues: CASSLGRMYQETQYF.

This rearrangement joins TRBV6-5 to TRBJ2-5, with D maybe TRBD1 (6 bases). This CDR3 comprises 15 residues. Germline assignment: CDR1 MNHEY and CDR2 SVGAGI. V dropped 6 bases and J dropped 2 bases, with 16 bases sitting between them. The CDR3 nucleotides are TGTGCCAGCAGAAACTACGGGACACCTCAAGAGACCCAGTACTTC. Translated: CASRNYGTPQETQYF.

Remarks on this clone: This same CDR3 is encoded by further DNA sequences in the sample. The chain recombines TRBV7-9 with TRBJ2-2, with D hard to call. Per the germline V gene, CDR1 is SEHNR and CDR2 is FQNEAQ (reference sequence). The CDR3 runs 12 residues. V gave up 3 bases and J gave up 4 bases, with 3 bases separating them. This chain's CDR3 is CASSFPTGELFF. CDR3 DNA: TGTGCCAGCAGCTTTCCCACCGGGGAGCTGTTTTTT.

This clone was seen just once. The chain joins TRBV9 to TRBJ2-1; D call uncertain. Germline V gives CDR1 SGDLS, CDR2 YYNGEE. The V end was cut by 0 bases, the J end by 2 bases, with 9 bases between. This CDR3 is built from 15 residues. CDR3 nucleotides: TGTGCCAGCAGCGTAGATCACAGAGCCTACAATGAGCAGTTCTTC. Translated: CASSVDHRAYNEQFF.

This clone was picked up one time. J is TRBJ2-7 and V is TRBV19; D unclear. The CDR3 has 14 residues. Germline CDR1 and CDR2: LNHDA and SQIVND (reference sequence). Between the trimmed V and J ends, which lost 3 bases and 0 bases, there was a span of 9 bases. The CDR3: CASSILLYSYEQYF. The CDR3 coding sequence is TGTGCCAGTAGTATCCTTCTCTACTCCTACGAGCAGTACTTC.

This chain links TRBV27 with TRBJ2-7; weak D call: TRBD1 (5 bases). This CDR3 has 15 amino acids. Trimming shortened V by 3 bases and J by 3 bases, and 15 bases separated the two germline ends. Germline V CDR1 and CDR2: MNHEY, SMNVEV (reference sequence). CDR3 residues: CASSFSTGSHYEQYF. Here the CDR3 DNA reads TGTGCCAGCAGTTTCTCAACAGGCAGTCACTACGAGCAGTACTTC.

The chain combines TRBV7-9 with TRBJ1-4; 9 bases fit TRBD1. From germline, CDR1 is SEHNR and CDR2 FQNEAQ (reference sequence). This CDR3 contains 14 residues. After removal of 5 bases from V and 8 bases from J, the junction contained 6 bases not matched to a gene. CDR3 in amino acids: CASSTGQGNEKLFF. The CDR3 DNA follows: TGTGCCAGCAGCACGGGACAGGGTAACGAAAAACTGTTTTTT.

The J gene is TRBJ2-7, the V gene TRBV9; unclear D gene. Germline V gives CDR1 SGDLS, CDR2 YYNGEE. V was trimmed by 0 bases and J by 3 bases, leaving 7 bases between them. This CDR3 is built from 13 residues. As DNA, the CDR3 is TGTGCCAGCAGCGTAGCGGAGTTCTACGAGCAGTACTTC. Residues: CASSVAEFYEQYF. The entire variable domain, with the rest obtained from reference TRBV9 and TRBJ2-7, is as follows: DSGVTQTPKHLITATGQRVTLRCSPRSGDLSVYWYQQSLDQGLQFLIQYYNGEERAKGNILERFSAQQFPDLHSELNLSSLELGDSALYFCASSVAEFYEQYFGPGTRLTVT.

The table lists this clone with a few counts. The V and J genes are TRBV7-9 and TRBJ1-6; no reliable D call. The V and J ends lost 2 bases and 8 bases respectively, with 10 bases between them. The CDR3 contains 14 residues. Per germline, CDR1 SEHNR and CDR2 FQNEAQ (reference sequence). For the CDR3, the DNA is TGTGCCAGCAGCTTAATCCAGGCAGATTCACCCCTCCACTTT. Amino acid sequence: CASSLIQADSPLHF.

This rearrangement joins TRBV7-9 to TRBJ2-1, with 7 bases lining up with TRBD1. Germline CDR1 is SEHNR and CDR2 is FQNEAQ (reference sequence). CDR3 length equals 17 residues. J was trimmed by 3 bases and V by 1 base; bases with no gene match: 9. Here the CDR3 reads CASSLVLTGYGYNEQFF. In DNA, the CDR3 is TGTGCCAGCAGCTTAGTCCTGACAGGGTACGGCTACAATGAGCAGTTCTTC.

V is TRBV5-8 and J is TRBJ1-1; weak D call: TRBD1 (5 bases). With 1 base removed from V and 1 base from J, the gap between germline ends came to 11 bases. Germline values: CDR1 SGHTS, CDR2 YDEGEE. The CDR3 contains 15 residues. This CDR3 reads CASSLMGLSNTEAFF. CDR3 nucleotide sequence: TGTGCCAGCAGCTTGATGGGACTCTCGAACACTGAAGCTTTCTTT.

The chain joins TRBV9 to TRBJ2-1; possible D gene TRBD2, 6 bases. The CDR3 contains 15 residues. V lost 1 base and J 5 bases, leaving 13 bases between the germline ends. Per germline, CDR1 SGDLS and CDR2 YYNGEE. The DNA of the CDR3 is TGTGCCAGCAGCGTAAGCGGCGGGACCAACAATGAGCAGTTCTTC. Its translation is CASSVSGGTNNEQFF. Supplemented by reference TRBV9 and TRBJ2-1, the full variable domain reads DSGVTQTPKHLITATGQRVTLRCSPRSGDLSVYWYQQSLDQGLQFLIQYYNGEERAKGNILERFSAQQFPDLHSELNLSSLELGDSALYFCASSVSGGTNNEQFFGPGTRLTVL.

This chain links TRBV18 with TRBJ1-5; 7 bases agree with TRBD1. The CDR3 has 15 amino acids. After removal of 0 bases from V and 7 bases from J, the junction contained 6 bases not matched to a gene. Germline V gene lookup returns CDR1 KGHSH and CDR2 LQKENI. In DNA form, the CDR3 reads TGTGCCAGCTCACCACCGGAGGGGGCTGGACAGCCCCAGCATTTT. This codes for CASSPPEGAGQPQHF.

CDR3 in amino acids: CASSVEQPSTDTQYF. CDR3 bases: TGTGCCAGCAGCGTAGAACAACCAAGCACAGATACGCAGTATTTT. The V call is TRBV9, the J call TRBJ2-3; D gene uncertain. V lost 0 bases to trimming and J lost 0 bases, with 8 bases between them. The CDR3 loop spans 15 amino acids. The V gene's germline CDR1 is SGDLS and CDR2 YYNGEE.

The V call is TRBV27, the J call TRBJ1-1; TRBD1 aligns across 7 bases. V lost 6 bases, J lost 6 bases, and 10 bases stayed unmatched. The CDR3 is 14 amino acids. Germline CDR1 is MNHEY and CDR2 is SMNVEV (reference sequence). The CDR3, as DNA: TGTGCCAGCAGAAACAGGGGATGGGGCGCTGAAGCTTTCTTT. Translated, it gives CASRNRGWGAEAFF.

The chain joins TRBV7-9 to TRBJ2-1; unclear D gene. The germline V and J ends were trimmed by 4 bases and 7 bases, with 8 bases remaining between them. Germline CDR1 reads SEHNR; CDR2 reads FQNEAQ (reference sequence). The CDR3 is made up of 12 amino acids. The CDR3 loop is CASSSARNEQFF. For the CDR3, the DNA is TGTGCCAGCAGCTCAGCCCGGAATGAGCAGTTCTTC. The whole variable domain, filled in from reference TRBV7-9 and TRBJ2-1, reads DTGVSQNPRHKITKRGQNVTFRCDPISEHNRLYWYRQTLGQGPEFLTYFQNEAQLEKSRLLSDRFSAERPKGSFSTLEIQRTEQGDSAMYLCASSSARNEQFFGPGTRLTVL.

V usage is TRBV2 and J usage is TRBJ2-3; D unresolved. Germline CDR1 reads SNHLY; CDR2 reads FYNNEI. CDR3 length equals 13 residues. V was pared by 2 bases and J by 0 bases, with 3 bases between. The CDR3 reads CASSEYSTDTQYF. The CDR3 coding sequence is TGTGCCAGCAGTGAATATAGCACAGATACGCAGTATTTT.

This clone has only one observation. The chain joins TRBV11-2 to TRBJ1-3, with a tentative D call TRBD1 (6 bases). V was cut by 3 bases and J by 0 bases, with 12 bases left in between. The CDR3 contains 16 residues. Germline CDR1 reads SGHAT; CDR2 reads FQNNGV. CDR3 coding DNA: TGTGCCAGCAGCTTTGGACAGTTCGGCTCTGGAAACACCATATATTTT. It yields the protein CASSFGQFGSGNTIYF.